A selection of T cell receptor beta chains follows, all from one sample in a study of blood T cell repertoires in COVID-19. Here immunoSEQ multiplex PCR was the method, and the copy in TCRdb shows in-frame clones only, minus some. Of fewer than 110,000 clones in the sample, roughly nine tenths are singletons; the top ten hold roughly 3%. Input material: peripheral blood. The receptors derive from a man in his fifties in a cohort sampled during active COVID-19. Both conserved end residues are part of each CDR3. D genes are given only for firm matches. Clone size, where shown, is once, few, many, or a class for clones that have expanded.

D	V	size	J	CDR3	DNA
.	TRBV20-1	once	TRBJ1-2	CSASQVANYGYTF	TGCAGTGCTAGTCAGGTCGCAAACTATGGCTACACCTTC
.	TRBV24-1	.	TRBJ2-3	CATSDHTSTDTQYF	TGTGCCACCAGTGATCACACTAGCACTGATACGCAGTATTTT
TRBD1	TRBV29-1	.	TRBJ2-3	CSAEDRGVGDTQYF	TGCAGCGCTGAAGACAGGGGAGTAGGAGATACGCAGTATTTT
.	TRBV7-2	few	TRBJ1-1	CASSLSRVDTEAFF	TGTGCCAGCAGCTTATCGCGTGTTGACACTGAAGCTTTCTTT
.	TRBV2	few	TRBJ1-5	CASSFEEDQPQHF	TGTGCCAGCAGTTTCGAAGAGGATCAGCCCCAGCATTTT
TRBD2	TRBV11-2	.	TRBJ2-3	CASSSAGLAGSRYF	TGTGCCAGCAGCTCCGCAGGACTAGCGGGGTCTAGGTATTTT
.	TRBV7-2	.	TRBJ2-3	CASSFDRYTDTQYF	TGTGCCAGCAGCTTTGACAGGTACACAGATACGCAGTATTTT
TRBD1	TRBV19	.	TRBJ2-5	CASSIWPGQGLETQYF	TGTGCCAGTAGTATATGGCCGGGACAGGGATTAGAGACCCAGTACTTC
TRBD2	TRBV6-2/TRBV6-3	.	TRBJ2-5	CASSFPGLAKETQYF	TGTGCCAGCAGTTTTCCGGGACTAGCGAAAGAGACCCAGTACTTC
.	TRBV28	.	TRBJ1-1	CASRREDTEAFF	TGTGCCAGCAGGAGGGAGGACACTGAAGCTTTCTTT
.	TRBV5-4	.	TRBJ2-2	CASSLGQGLHTGELFF	TGTGCCAGCAGCTTGGGACAGGGACTGCACACCGGGGAGCTGTTTTTT
TRBD1	TRBV28	.	TRBJ1-1	CASSVTGEPEAFF	TGTGCCAGCAGCGTCACAGGGGAGCCTGAAGCTTTCTTT
TRBD1	TRBV3-1/TRBV3-2	.	TRBJ1-2	CASSRIGDRGGGYTF	TGTGCCAGCAGCCGGATCGGGGACAGGGGTGGGGGCTACACCTTC